Below, 18 T cell receptor beta chains from the same sample are listed, as sequenced in a study of T cell changes during pregnancy in multiple sclerosis. Clones were sequenced by immunoSEQ multiplex PCR, and TCRdb holds only the in-frame ones, with some missing. The sample has around 36,000 clones; around 94% are singletons. The input for sequencing was peripheral blood, taken before pregnancy. These receptors all stem from a female donor with multiple sclerosis, enrolled in a pregnancy study.

The CDR3 is CASSQDAYSTDTQYF. DNA of the CDR3: TGTGCCAGCAGCCAAGATGCGTATAGCACAGATACGCAGTATTTT. This chain connects TRBV14 to TRBJ2-3; D gene ambiguous. Germline V gene sequence: CDR1 SGHDN, CDR2 FVKESK. This CDR3 has 15 residues. V lost 0 bases to trimming and J lost 0 bases, with 7 bases between them.

J is TRBJ2-4 and V is TRBV7-2; 8 nucleotides match TRBD1. This CDR3 has 16 residues. CDR1 and CDR2 (germline): SGHTA, FQGNSA. The V segment lost 5 bases and the J segment 1 base; nucleotides outside the gene matches: 7. This CDR3 is CASSPTQGAAKNIQYF. CDR3 coding DNA: TGTGCCAGCAGCCCAACTCAGGGGGCGGCCAAAAACATTCAGTACTTC. Full variable domain (outside the CDR3, taken from reference TRBV7-2 and TRBJ2-4): GAGVSQSPSNKVTEKGKDVELRCDPISGHTALYWYRQSLGQGLEFLIYFQGNSAPDKSGLPSDRFSAERTGGSVSTLTIQRTQQEDSAVYLCASSPTQGAAKNIQYFGAGTRLSVL.

The chain links TRBV5-1 to TRBJ1-2; D is unresolved. V was pared by 4 bases and J by 6 bases, with 19 bases between. CDR3 length: 15 residues. Germline V gene data show CDR1 as SGHRS and CDR2 as YFSETQ. The CDR3 loop reads CASSPQAGVGHGYTF. CDR3 DNA: TGCGCCAGCAGCCCGCAGGCCGGGGTCGGGCATGGCTACACCTTC.

The rearrangement links TRBV13 to TRBJ2-7; 11 bases line up with TRBD1. J lost 7 bases, V lost 5 bases, and 13 bases had no gene match. In germline, CDR1 is PRHDT, CDR2 FYEKMQ (reference sequence). The CDR3 length is 16 residues. As DNA, the CDR3 is TGTGCCAGCAGCCATTATCTAGGACAGGGGGCGGGTGAGCAGTACTTC. This codes for CASSHYLGQGAGEQYF.

Written as DNA, the CDR3 is TGCGCCAGCAGCTCAGATCCGGGACTAGCGGGAGTAGGCACAGATACGCAGTATTTT. This encodes CASSSDPGLAGVGTDTQYF. This chain connects TRBV5-1 to TRBJ2-3; TRBD2 matches at 14 bases. The CDR3 is 19 residues long. CDR1 is SGHRS and CDR2 is YFSETQ in the germline V gene. The V segment lost 3 bases and the J segment 1 base; nucleotides outside the gene matches: 10. The whole variable domain, filled in from reference TRBV5-1 and TRBJ2-3, reads KAGVTQTPRYLIKTRGQQVTLSCSPISGHRSVSWYQQTPGQGLQFLFEYFSETQRNKGNFPGRFSGRQFSNSRSEMNVSTLELGDSALYLCASSSDPGLAGVGTDTQYFGPGTRLTVL.

This clone turned up a few times. This chain links TRBV2 with TRBJ2-1; TRBD2 might be the D (5 bases). Germline V gene data show CDR1 as SNHLY and CDR2 as FYNNEI. The V end lost 6 bases, the J end lost 7 bases, and 7 bases lay between the germline ends. The CDR3 length is 11 residues. The CDR3, as DNA: TGTGCCAGCAGAAGGGAGAATGAGCAGTTCTTC. This gives the protein CASRRENEQFF.

The chain couples TRBV30 to TRBJ2-6, with D perhaps TRBD2 (5 bases). V lost 2 bases and J lost 2, with 7 bases in between. From germline, CDR1 is GTSNPN and CDR2 SVGIG (reference sequence). The CDR3 covers 14 residues. In DNA form, the CDR3 reads TGTGCCTGGAGTCGGAGGCCTGGGGCCAACGTCCTGACTTTC. It yields the protein CAWSRRPGANVLTF.

This rearrangement joins TRBV5-4 to TRBJ1-2; 10 nucleotides agree with TRBD1. V was clipped by 3 bases and J by 5 bases; unmatched bases: 4. Germline values: CDR1 SGHNT, CDR2 YYREEE (reference sequence). This CDR3 region has 14 residues. The chain's CDR3 is CASSSTGGGYGYTF. CDR3 coding DNA: TGTGCCAGCAGCTCGACAGGGGGCGGATATGGCTACACCTTC.

The V and J genes are TRBV7-3 and TRBJ2-3, with 13 bases that match TRBD2. The germline CDR1 and CDR2 sequences are SGHTA and FQGTGA. With 3 bases clipped from V and 5 bases from J, the junction kept 5 bases outside the gene matches. The CDR3 is made up of 16 amino acids. The CDR3 here is CASSFGGLAGEDTQYF. DNA for the CDR3: TGTGCCAGCAGCTTTGGTGGACTAGCGGGAGAAGATACGCAGTATTTT.

This clone showed up just a few times. This rearrangement joins TRBV10-3 to TRBJ1-6, with D perhaps TRBD1 (5 bases). Trimming left V 2 bases short and J 4 bases short, with 6 bases between. The CDR3 length is 14 residues. Germline-derived CDR1 and CDR2 are ENHRY and SYGVKD. The CDR3 nucleotides are TGTGCCATCAGTGAGCAGGGTTATAATTCACCCCTCCACTTT. Residues: CAISEQGYNSPLHF.

This chain uses TRBV2 with TRBJ1-4; D is undetermined. The CDR3 extends over 15 amino acids. Per germline, CDR1 SNHLY and CDR2 FYNNEI. The V gene lost 2 bases and the J gene lost 8 bases, with 15 bases spanning the gap. DNA of the CDR3: TGTGCCAGCAGTGAAAGGAGGGTCCCCTTGGAAAAACTGTTTTTT. Amino acids: CASSERRVPLEKLFF.

The chain combines TRBV5-1 with TRBJ1-2, with 10 positions matching TRBD1. Germline CDR1 reads SGHRS; CDR2 reads YFSETQ. Trimming took 0 bases from V and 4 from J; bases not matched to a gene: 3. This CDR3 spans 15 amino acids. CDR3 amino acids: CASSLGGTGVYGYTF. The CDR3, as DNA: TGCGCCAGCAGCTTGGGTGGGACAGGGGTCTATGGCTACACCTTC.

This sequence joins TRBV27 and TRBJ2-1; D is possibly TRBD1 (5 bases). V lost 6 bases and J 1 base, leaving 13 bases between the germline ends. Germline V gene lookup returns CDR1 MNHEY and CDR2 SMNVEV (reference sequence). The CDR3 runs to 15 residues. The CDR3 is CASRQGTFSYNEQFF. The CDR3 DNA sequence: TGTGCCAGCAGGCAGGGTACTTTTTCCTACAATGAGCAGTTCTTC.

V is TRBV28 and J is TRBJ2-7, with 7 bases identical to TRBD2. Germline CDR1 reads MDHEN; CDR2 reads SYDVKM. The CDR3 length is 15 residues. The V and J ends lost 3 bases and 2 bases, in that order; junction bases with no gene match: 7. CDR3: CASSLGGEGAYEQYF. CDR3 bases: TGTGCCAGCAGTTTGGGCGGGGAGGGAGCCTACGAGCAGTACTTC.

This chain joins TRBV18 and TRBJ2-3; TRBD2 aligns across 13 bases. This CDR3 contains 15 residues. Germline CDR1 KGHSH, CDR2 LQKENI. V shed 5 bases, J shed 3 bases, and the junction held 2 bases outside the gene matches. The CDR3 nucleotides are TGTGCCAGCTCAACGGGACTAGCGGGAACAGATACGCAGTATTTT. This translates into CASSTGLAGTDTQYF.

The chain recombines TRBV14 with TRBJ1-5, with a possible D match to TRBD1 (6 bases). Germline V gene data show CDR1 as SGHDN and CDR2 as FVKESK. This CDR3 spans 15 amino acids. Trimming took off 1 base at V and 4 bases at J, with 11 bases between the two ends. CDR3 residues: CASSQARDRNQPQHF. The CDR3 DNA sequence: TGTGCCAGCAGCCAAGCAAGAGACAGGAATCAGCCCCAGCATTTT.

The chain has TRBV18 and TRBJ1-5, with 8 bases matching TRBD1. The V gene's germline CDR1 is KGHSH and CDR2 LQKENI. CDR3 size: 15 residues. The V and J ends lost 4 bases and 5 bases, in that order; junction bases with no gene match: 7. The CDR3: CASSLETGVDQPQHF. The CDR3 bases are TGTGCCAGCTCACTTGAGACAGGGGTGGATCAGCCCCAGCATTTT.

V is TRBV19 and J is TRBJ2-3; 7 bases are shared with TRBD2. The germline CDR1 and CDR2 sequences are LNHDA and SQIVND (reference sequence). The CDR3 is made up of 15 amino acids. V shed 5 bases and J 1 base; nucleotides not matched to a gene: 6. The CDR3 sequence is CASSPSREGTDTQYF. In DNA, the CDR3 is TGTGCCAGTAGTCCCTCTCGGGAGGGCACAGATACGCAGTATTTT.